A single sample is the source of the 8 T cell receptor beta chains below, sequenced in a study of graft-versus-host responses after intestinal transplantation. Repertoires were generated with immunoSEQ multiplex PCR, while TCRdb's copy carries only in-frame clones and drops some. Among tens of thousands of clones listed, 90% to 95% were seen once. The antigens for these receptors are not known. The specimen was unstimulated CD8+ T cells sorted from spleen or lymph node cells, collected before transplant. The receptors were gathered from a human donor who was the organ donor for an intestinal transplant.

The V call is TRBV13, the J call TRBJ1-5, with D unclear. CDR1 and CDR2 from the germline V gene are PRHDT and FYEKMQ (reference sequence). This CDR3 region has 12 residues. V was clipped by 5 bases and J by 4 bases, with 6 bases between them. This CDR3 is CASSRGNQPQHF. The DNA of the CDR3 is TGTGCCAGCAGCAGAGGGAATCAGCCCCAGCATTTT. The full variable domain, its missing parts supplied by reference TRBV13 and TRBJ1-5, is AAGVIQSPRHLIKEKRETATLKCYPIPRHDTVYWYQQGPGQDPQFLISFYEKMQSDKGSIPDRFSAQQFSDYHSELNMSSLELGDSALYFCASSRGNQPQHFGDGTRLSIL.

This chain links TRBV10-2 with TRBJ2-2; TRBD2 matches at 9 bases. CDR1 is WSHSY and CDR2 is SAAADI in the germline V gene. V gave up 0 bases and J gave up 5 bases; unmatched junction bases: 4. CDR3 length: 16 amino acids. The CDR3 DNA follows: TGCGCCAGCAGTGAGTCTCGGCTAGCGGGAACCGGGGAGCTGTTTTTT. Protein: CASSESRLAGTGELFF.

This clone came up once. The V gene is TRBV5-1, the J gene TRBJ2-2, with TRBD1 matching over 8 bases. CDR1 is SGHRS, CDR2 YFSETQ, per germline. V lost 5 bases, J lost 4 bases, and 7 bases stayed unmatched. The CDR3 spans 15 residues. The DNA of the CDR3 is TGCGCCAGCAGGCCCGGGACAGGCCGCACCGGGGAGCTGTTTTTT. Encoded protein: CASRPGTGRTGELFF. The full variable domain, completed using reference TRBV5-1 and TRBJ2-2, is KAGVTQTPRYLIKTRGQQVTLSCSPISGHRSVSWYQQTPGQGLQFLFEYFSETQRNKGNFPGRFSGRQFSNSRSEMNVSTLELGDSALYLCASRPGTGRTGELFFGEGSRLTVL.

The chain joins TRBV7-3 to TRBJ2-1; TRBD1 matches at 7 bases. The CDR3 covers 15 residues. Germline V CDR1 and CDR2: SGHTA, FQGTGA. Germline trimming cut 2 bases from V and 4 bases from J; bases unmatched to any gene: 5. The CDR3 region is CASSLGQALYNEQFF. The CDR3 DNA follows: TGTGCCAGCAGCTTAGGACAGGCCTTATACAATGAGCAGTTCTTC.

The CDR3 region has the DNA TGTGCCAGTGGGGACAGGGCTGGGGACGAGCAGTACTTC. Translating it yields CASGDRAGDEQYF. The chain has TRBV19 and TRBJ2-7; 9 bases are shared with TRBD1. The CDR3 contains 13 residues. Germline V CDR1 and CDR2: LNHDA, SQIVND (reference sequence). With V trimmed by 8 bases and J by 5 bases, 7 bases remained unmatched.

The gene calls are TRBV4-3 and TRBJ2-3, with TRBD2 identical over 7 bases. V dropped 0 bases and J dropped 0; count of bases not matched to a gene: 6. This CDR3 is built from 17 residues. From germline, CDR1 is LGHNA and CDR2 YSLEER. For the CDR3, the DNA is TGCGCCAGCAGCCAAGAGGGGAGGCGGGAGAGCACAGATACGCAGTATTTT. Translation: CASSQEGRRESTDTQYF.

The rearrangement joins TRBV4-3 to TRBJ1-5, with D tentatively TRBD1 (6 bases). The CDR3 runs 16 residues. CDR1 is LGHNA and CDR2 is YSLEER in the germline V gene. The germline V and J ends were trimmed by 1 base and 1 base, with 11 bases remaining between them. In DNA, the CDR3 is TGCGCCAGCAGCCAAGGGGCAGGGGTCAGCAATCAGCCCCAGCATTTT. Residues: CASSQGAGVSNQPQHF.

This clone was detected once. This CDR3 is CASTFKRETGTDTQYF. The CDR3 nucleotides are TGTGCCAGCACCTTTAAGCGGGAGACGGGAACAGATACGCAGTATTTT. V and J are TRBV5-4 and TRBJ2-3, with 8 bases identical to TRBD2. The germline CDR1 and CDR2 sequences are SGHNT and YYREEE (reference sequence). The length of the CDR3 is 16 residues. The junction had 12 bases not matched to a gene; V was cut back by 6 bases and J by 3 bases.